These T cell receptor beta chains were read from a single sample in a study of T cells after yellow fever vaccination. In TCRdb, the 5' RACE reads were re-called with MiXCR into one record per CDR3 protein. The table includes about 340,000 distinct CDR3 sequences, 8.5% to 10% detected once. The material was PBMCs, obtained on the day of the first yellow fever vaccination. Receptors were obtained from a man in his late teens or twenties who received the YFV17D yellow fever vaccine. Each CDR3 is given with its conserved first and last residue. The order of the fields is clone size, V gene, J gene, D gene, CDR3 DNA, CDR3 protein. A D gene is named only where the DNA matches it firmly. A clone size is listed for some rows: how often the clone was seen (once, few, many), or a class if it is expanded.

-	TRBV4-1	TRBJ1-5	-	TGCGCCAGCAGCCAAGATACAGCCCAGCCCCAGCATTTT	CASSQDTAQPQHF
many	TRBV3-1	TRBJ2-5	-	TGTGCCAGCAGCCGGGTGGGGCAAGAGACCCAGTACTTC	CASSRVGQETQYF
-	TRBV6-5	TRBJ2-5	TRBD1	TGTGCCAGCAGTTTCGACCCGGGACAGATCCAAGAGACCCAGTACTTC	CASSFDPGQIQETQYF
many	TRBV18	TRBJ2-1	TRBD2	TGTGCCAGCTCACCAGCTCGCGGTACGGGGGGACTTGAGCAGTTCTTC	CASSPARGTGGLEQFF
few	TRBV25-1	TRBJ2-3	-	TGTGCCAGCAGTGAAAGTTATACGCAGTATTTT	CASSESYTQYF
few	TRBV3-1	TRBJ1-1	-	TGTGCCAGCAGCCATCACGGCCTCGTCACTGAAGCTTTCTTT	CASSHHGLVTEAFF
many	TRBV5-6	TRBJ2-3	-	TGTGCCAGCAGCTTGTCGGCAGAACGCACAGATACGCAGTATTTT	CASSLSAERTDTQYF
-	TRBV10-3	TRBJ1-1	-	TGTGCCATCGCCGGAAGCCAAGGACGAGGGAACACTGAAGCTTTCTTT	CAIAGSQGRGNTEAFF
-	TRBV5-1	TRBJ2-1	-	TGCGCCAGCAGCTTGGTCAGCGGTCTCTACAATGAGCAGTTCTTC	CASSLVSGLYNEQFF
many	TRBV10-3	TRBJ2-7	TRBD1	TGTGCCATCAGTGCCGGACAGGGTACCTACGAGCAGTACTTC	CAISAGQGTYEQYF
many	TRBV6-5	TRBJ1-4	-	TGTGCCAGCAGTTACCGGACAACCATTGAAAAACTGTTTTTT	CASSYRTTIEKLFF
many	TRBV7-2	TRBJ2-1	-	TGTGCCAGCAGCTTAGCGGGGGGGCGGAATGAGCAGTTCTTC	CASSLAGGRNEQFF
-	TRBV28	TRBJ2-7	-	TGTGCCAGCAGTTTCCCGGGGGCCTACGAGCAGTACTTC	CASSFPGAYEQYF
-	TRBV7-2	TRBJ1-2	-	TGTGCCAGCAGCGCACGACCAGGGGTTCAGTACTCTAACTATGGCTACACCTTC	CASSARPGVQYSNYGYTF
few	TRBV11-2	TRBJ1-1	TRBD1	TGTGCCAGCAGCCCCAGGGGGCTTGGTGAAGCTTTCTTT	CASSPRGLGEAFF
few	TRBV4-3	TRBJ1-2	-	TGCGCCAGCAGCCAAGAATGGGGGGGCTATGGCTACACCTTC	CASSQEWGGYGYTF
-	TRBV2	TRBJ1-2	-	TGTGCCAGCATCCCCGGGTCCTATGGCTACACCTTC	CASIPGSYGYTF
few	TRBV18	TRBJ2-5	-	TGTGCCAGCTCATCACAAACAGGGACGGGAGAGACCCAGTACTTC	CASSSQTGTGETQYF
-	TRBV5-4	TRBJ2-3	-	TGTGCCAGCAGCTCAGCTCTAGGCCGCACAGATACGCAGTATTTT	CASSSALGRTDTQYF
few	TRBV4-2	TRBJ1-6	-	TGTGCCAGCAGCCAAGATGGCCGTGCGTCCCCACCCCTCCACTTT	CASSQDGRASPPLHF
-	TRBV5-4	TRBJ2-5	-	TGTGCCAGCAGCTACCGGGGTACCCGAGAGACCCAGTACTTC	CASSYRGTRETQYF
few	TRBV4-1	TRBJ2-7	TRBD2	TGCGCCAGCAGCCAGCAACTAGCGGGGGGCACCTACGAGCAGTACTTC	CASSQQLAGGTYEQYF
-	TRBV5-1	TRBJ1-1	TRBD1	TGCGCCAGCAGCTTCCCCTCCGACAGGGGGAGGACTGAAGCTTTCTTT	CASSFPSDRGRTEAFF
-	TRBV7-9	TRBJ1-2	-	TGTGCCAGCAGCTTATTCGGGGAACATGGCTACACCTTC	CASSLFGEHGYTF
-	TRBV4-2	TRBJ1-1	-	TGTGCCAGCAGCCGGGACCTTCTTGGGAACACTGAAGCTTTCTTT	CASSRDLLGNTEAFF
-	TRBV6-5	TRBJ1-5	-	TGTGCCAGCAGTTTTCCCTCCCCTGAGCAGCCCCAGCATTTT	CASSFPSPEQPQHF
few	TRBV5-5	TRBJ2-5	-	TGTGCCAGCAGCTTTTTCGGAGACGCAGAGACCCAGTACTTC	CASSFFGDAETQYF
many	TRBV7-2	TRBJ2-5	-	TGTGCCAGCAGCTTAAGTCGAAGCGAAGAGACCCAGTACTTC	CASSLSRSEETQYF